The 20 T cell receptor beta chains reported below all come from one sample, sequenced in a study of blood T cells in healthy people across ages (dated by TCRdb to about 2015). The library was built by means of 5' RACE. Reads for this sample came from an Illumina HiSeq 2500. A second roughly 6 to 12 cycle PCR used a sample-barcoded 5' primer and a J-beta primer mix. The public reads were quality trimmed at Q25 with fastp and then assembled into clones with MiXCR by TCRdb, keeping productive beta chains. Each record represents a unique CDR3 protein, reported with the most common genes and DNA among its rows. This sample comprises roughly 900,000 distinct CDR3 sequences, more than 25% of them detected only once. Jointly, the top ten make up roughly 17% of the sample. Sequenced: blood. The receptors here all came from a woman aged 80 or over in good health.

This clonotype was counted ten times or more. The rearrangement links TRBV6-2 or TRBV6-3 to TRBJ1-2, with D perhaps TRBD1 (6 bases). The CDR3 is made up of 16 amino acids. CDR1 and CDR2 (germline): MNHEY, SVGEGT. V lost 4 bases and J 3 bases, leaving 18 bases between the germline ends. In DNA form, the CDR3 reads TGTGCCAGCAGTTCTTACGGGCAGGGGAGTGACTATGGCTACACCTTC. As protein: CASSSYGQGSDYGYTF.

A few counts support this clonotype. Compared with germline, one end of the junction differs, possibly owing to a read error. The chain uses TRBV18 and TRBJ2-1, with D possibly matching TRBD2 (6 bases). This CDR3 is 13 amino acids long. Per the germline V gene, CDR1 is KGHSH and CDR2 is LQKENI. The CDR3 here is CASSPQEGDEQFF. The CDR3 DNA reads TGTGCCAGCTCCCCACAGGAGGGCGATGAGCAGTTCTTC.

The V call is TRBV5-1, the J call TRBJ1-5, with 8 bases matching TRBD1. This CDR3 comprises 16 residues. The V and J ends lost 4 bases and 6 bases, in that order; junction bases with no gene match: 12. Germline V lookup: CDR1 SGHRS, CDR2 YFSETQ. For the CDR3, the DNA is TGCGCCAGCAGCCCGCTCGGGACAGGAGCCGGTCAGCCCCAGCATTTT. It codes for CASSPLGTGAGQPQHF. Using reference TRBV5-1 and TRBJ1-5 for the parts outside the CDR3, the full variable domain is KAGVTQTPRYLIKTRGQQVTLSCSPISGHRSVSWYQQTPGQGLQFLFEYFSETQRNKGNFPGRFSGRQFSNSRSEMNVSTLELGDSALYLCASSPLGTGAGQPQHFGDGTRLSIL.

V and J are TRBV4-3 and TRBJ1-3; D might be TRBD1 (6 bases). The V end lost 3 bases, the J end lost 0 bases, and 18 bases lay between the germline ends. The V gene's germline CDR1 is LGHNA and CDR2 YSLEER. This CDR3 region has 18 residues. CDR3 sequence: CASSQDRYGTSSGNTIYF. The DNA of the CDR3 is TGCGCCAGCAGCCAGGATCGATACGGGACAAGCTCTGGAAACACCATATATTTT.

As concerns this clonotype: A read error is possible here, since a much larger clone lies one base away. As DNA, the CDR3 is TGCGCCAGCAGCCCCGGACTAGCGAGGGGAGATACGCGGTATTTT. Protein product: CASSPGLARGDTRYF. The V gene is TRBV10-1, the J gene TRBJ2-3, with 9 bases lining up with TRBD2. The CDR3 spans 15 residues. Germline V gene data show CDR1 as WNHNN and CDR2 as SYGVQD (reference sequence).

Many counts were recorded for this clonotype. The chain links TRBV5-1 to TRBJ2-1; TRBD1 matches 7 bases. Germline V CDR1 and CDR2: SGHRS, YFSETQ. CDR3 size: 17 residues. With 4 bases clipped from V and 9 bases from J, the junction kept 19 bases outside the gene matches. The CDR3 nucleotides read TGCGCCAGCAGCCAACCCAGGACAGGTAAAAAAGAGGGTGAGCAGTTCTTC. Amino acid sequence: CASSQPRTGKKEGEQFF.

This chain connects TRBV20-1 to TRBJ1-2; 10 bases are a match to TRBD1. V lost 5 bases, J lost 0 bases, and 6 bases stayed unmatched. The V gene's germline CDR1 is DFQATT and CDR2 SNEGSKA (reference sequence). There are 15 residues in the CDR3. The CDR3 DNA sequence: TGCAGTGCTCAGGACAGGGGGACAGCTAACTATGGCTACACCTTC. Protein product: CSAQDRGTANYGYTF.

This clonotype was counted between two and nine times. This chain connects TRBV6-2 or TRBV6-3 to TRBJ2-5; 11 nucleotides align to TRBD2. Germline CDR1 and CDR2: MNHEY and SVGEGT. The trim removed 5 bases at V and 5 bases at J, leaving 7 bases unmatched. The CDR3 extends over 15 amino acids. CDR3 nucleotides: TGTGCCAGCAGTGCCGGGTTAGCGGGGGGGGAGACCCAGTACTTC. It encodes CASSAGLAGGETQYF.

The chain carries TRBV20-1 and TRBJ1-1; D might be TRBD1 (6 bases). In germline, CDR1 is DFQATT, CDR2 SNEGSKA (reference sequence). The V and J ends lost 3 bases and 4 bases respectively, with 15 bases between them. This CDR3 has 14 amino acids. The CDR3 reads CSASVRGAGTEAFF. Written as DNA, the CDR3 is TGCAGTGCTAGCGTCCGGGGGGCTGGCACTGAAGCTTTCTTT.

This clonotype was seen repeatedly, ten times or more. The chain joins TRBV4-1 to TRBJ2-5; 11 bases fit TRBD2. Looked up from germline, CDR1 is MGHRA and CDR2 is YSYEKL. CDR3 length equals 16 residues. Germline trimming cut 0 bases from V and 4 bases from J; bases unmatched to any gene: 4. The CDR3 here is CASSQEGLAVGETQYF. The CDR3 DNA reads TGCGCCAGCAGCCAAGAGGGACTAGCGGTAGGAGAGACCCAGTACTTC.

The chain links TRBV2 to TRBJ2-5; 10 bases are a match to TRBD2. After removal of 0 bases from V and 5 bases from J, the junction contained 6 bases not matched to a gene. CDR1 and CDR2 from the germline V gene are SNHLY and FYNNEI. This CDR3 spans 16 amino acids. The CDR3 is CASSEAGTSVQETQYF. DNA of the CDR3: TGTGCCAGCAGTGAAGCAGGGACTAGCGTACAGGAGACCCAGTACTTC.

The V gene is TRBV21-1, the J gene TRBJ2-5; the table's D call, TRBD2, has no DNA check behind it. TRBV21-1 represents a pseudogene. This CDR3 comprises 14 residues. CDR3 DNA: TGTGCCAGCAGCAGAGCGGGGGGAGGGAATGAGCAGTACTTC. This gives the protein CASSRAGGGNEQYF.

This clonotype was recorded a few times. The chain has TRBV27 and TRBJ2-1, with 9 bases fitting TRBD2. The V gene's germline CDR1 is MNHEY and CDR2 SMNVEV (reference sequence). After removal of 6 bases from V and 3 bases from J, the junction contained 6 bases not matched to a gene. The length of the CDR3 is 15 residues. The CDR3 coding sequence is TGTGCCAGCAGCCCTAGCGGGAAGAGCTACAATGAGCAGTTCTTC. Residues: CASSPSGKSYNEQFF.

In its sample, this clonotype was seen many times. The chain employs TRBV15 and TRBJ1-4; 10 bases are shared with TRBD1. CDR1 and CDR2 (germline): LNHNV, YYDKDF (reference sequence). J lost 5 bases, V lost 0 bases, and 0 bases had no gene match. The CDR3 has 15 residues. Here the CDR3 reads CATSREGQGNEKLFF. CDR3 bases: TGTGCCACCAGCAGAGAGGGACAGGGGAATGAAAAACTGTTTTTT.

This clonotype was observed many times. This chain connects TRBV5-6 to TRBJ2-5; D not resolved. V was shortened by 3 bases and J by 0 bases, with 24 bases between the two germline ends. CDR3 length equals 19 residues. Germline V gene data show CDR1 as SGHDT and CDR2 as YYEEEE. Written as DNA, the CDR3 is TGTGCCAGCAGCTCGAAAAATCCGGCCCTTCGTCGTTACCAAGAGACCCAGTACTTC. It is translated as CASSSKNPALRRYQETQYF.

There are many counts of this clonotype. The J gene is TRBJ2-7, the V gene TRBV7-2, with D uncertain. CDR1 is SGHTA, CDR2 FQGNSA, per germline. This CDR3 has 14 amino acids. Trimming shortened V by 2 bases and J by 1 base, and 9 bases separated the two germline ends. The DNA of the CDR3 is TGTGCCAGCAGCTTAAGTCAGGCGTCCTACGAGCAGTACTTC. It translates to CASSLSQASYEQYF.

The table lists this clonotype with a few counts. The V gene is TRBV2, the J gene TRBJ1-5; D is unresolved. This CDR3 is built from 14 residues. The V gene's germline CDR1 is SNHLY and CDR2 FYNNEI. V lost 7 bases to trimming and J lost 0 bases, with 10 bases between them. The CDR3 nucleotides are TGTGCCAGCAACGTGGCAGATAGCAATCAGCCCCAGCATTTT. This encodes CASNVADSNQPQHF.

This clonotype was counted a single time. The chain employs TRBV24-1 and TRBJ1-1; D is perhaps TRBD1 (6 bases). Looked up from germline, CDR1 is KGHDR and CDR2 is SFDVKD. V lost 7 bases and J 4 bases, leaving 18 bases between the germline ends. This CDR3 comprises 15 residues. As DNA, the CDR3 is TGTGCCACCAGGGGGGCAGGGGAGACCAGCACTGAAGCTTTCTTT. Translation gives CATRGAGETSTEAFF.

Only a few counts were recorded for this clonotype. A much larger clonotype is one base distant, so this may be a read error. This chain uses TRBV7-9 with TRBJ2-3; D is ambiguous. Germline CDR1 is SEHNR and CDR2 is FQNEAQ (reference sequence). The CDR3 is made up of 14 amino acids. CDR3 residues: CASSPLRYADAQYF. CDR3 nucleotide sequence: TGTGCCAGCAGCCCCCTGAGGTATGCAGATGCGCAGTATTTT. Together with reference TRBV7-9 and TRBJ2-3, the CDR3 gives the full variable domain: DTGVSQNPRHKITKRGQNVTFRCDPISEHNRLYWYRQTLGQGPEFLTYFQNEAQLEKSRLLSDRFSAERPKGSFSTLEIQRTEQGDSAMYLCASSPLRYADAQYFGPGTRLTVL.

There are a few counts of this clonotype. V gene TRBV12-3 or TRBV12-4 combines with J gene TRBJ2-3, with D perhaps matching TRBD2 (6 bases). The CDR3 has 19 amino acids. Trimming left V 2 bases short and J 10 bases short, with 31 bases between. The CDR3 nucleotides read TGTGCCAGCAGTTTAATTCCACCCGGGGCAGGGAGTCGGGGGAGTCCGCAGTATTTT. Protein product: CASSLIPPGAGSRGSPQYF.